This T cell receptor (beta chain) was identified in a study of T cells in Graves' hyperthyroidism and ophthalmopathy. Study observations and caveats: Model output signaled ophthalmopathy a median about 6.3 months ahead of onset.

V shed 7 bases, J shed 2 bases, and the junction held 9 bases outside the gene matches. The CDR3 loop spans 15 amino acids. Patients counted as stable if ophthalmopathy did not develop within 18 months. The patients, who ranged from 18 to 65 in age, presented with newly diagnosed hyperthyroidism lasting under 2 months. Diagnosis rested on symptoms, serum thyroxine and TRAb, thyroid ultrasound, and orbital computed tomography. This clonotype was detected many times. Its specificity is unknown. RNA transcripts served as the template for amplifying TCR beta CDR3 regions. A set of HTBI primers served as the primers for a first-round RT-PCR of the TCR CDR3. A single record per CDR3 protein comes from TCRdb applying MiXCR to the multiplex PCR reads. The data show under 550,000 distinct CDR3 sequences, with approximately 15% seen just once and about 5% held by the top ten.

The genes are TRBV12-3 or TRBV12-4 and TRBJ2-3, with TRBD2 matching over 7 bases. This receptor was identified in a woman aged 18-29 years with Graves' hyperthyroidism. The specimen sequenced was blood. In DNA, the CDR3 is TGTGCCAGCACCACCGGGAGGTCCTTCACAGATACGCAGTATTTT. Amino acids: CASTTGRSFTDTQYF.